One sample yielded the 7 T cell receptor beta chains listed below, sequenced in a study of vaccination effects on CD4 cells after COVID-19 (dated by TCRdb to between 2021 and 2024). Preparation of the library involved the immunoSEQ multiplex PCR assay. TCRdb took over this immuneACCESS table, retaining in-frame rearrangements with V and J assigned. Such tables are incomplete; in checked studies, under half of the missing clones stem from an unresolved V gene, and the remainder is unexplained. The table for this sample lists roughly 50,000 clones; roughly 73% of them were counted only once. The ten largest account for 5.5% to 7% of the sample. In the ViraFEST assay, PBMC were stimulated with viral peptide pools, and antigen-specific CD4+ T cell clonotypes were then identified by expansion using TCR sequencing. After less than eleven days of culture, CD4+ T cells were isolated with the EasySep CD4+ T cell isolation kit. Healthy vaccine recipients had no prior SARS-CoV-2 infection, confirmed by negative nucleocapsid antibodies before and after vaccination.

Their antigens remain unidentified. Sequences were derived from CD4+ T cells from PBMCs cultured with HCoV-OC43 spike peptides, sampled before COVID-19 vaccination. What the cell subset or site label conveys for this sample: HCoV-OC43 spike overlapping peptide pool stimulation. The receptors come from a human donor who received a COVID-19 vaccine.

The chain recombines TRBV6-5 with TRBJ2-5; 9 nucleotides align to TRBD1. Germline V gene sequence: CDR1 MNHEY, CDR2 SVGAGI. V lost 3 bases, J lost 5 bases, and 7 bases stayed unmatched. This CDR3 is 15 amino acids long. The CDR3 loop reads CASSYSTGGAETQYF. CDR3 nucleotides: TGTGCCAGCAGTTATAGCACAGGGGGCGCGGAGACCCAGTACTTC.

This clone was counted a few times. V and J are TRBV5-3 and TRBJ2-7; weak D call: TRBD1 (5 bases). TRBV5-3 is labeled an ORF, and its function is uncertain. The CDR3 extends over 15 amino acids. Trimming left V 6 bases short and J 0 bases short, with 16 bases between. This CDR3 reads CARTLLQESSYEQYV. The CDR3 nucleotides are TGTGCCAGAACCTTATTACAGGAAAGCTCCTACGAGCAGTACGTC.

In its sample, this clone was seen once. J is TRBJ2-5 and V is TRBV6-5; the match to TRBD1 covers 10 bases. CDR3 length: 13 residues. V lost 5 bases to trimming and J lost 4 bases; unmatched junction nucleotides: 1. Germline CDR1 reads MNHEY; CDR2 reads SVGAGI. The CDR3 protein is CASSRTGGETQYF. The CDR3 region has the DNA TGTGCCAGCAGTAGGACAGGGGGAGAGACCCAGTACTTC.

The chain employs TRBV7-2 and TRBJ2-3, with D possibly TRBD2 on 7 matching bases. In germline, CDR1 is SGHTA, CDR2 FQGNSA. The CDR3 is made up of 15 amino acids. Deletions cut 3 bases from V and 0 bases from J, with 10 bases between. The chain's CDR3 is CASSFGGPSTDTQYF. The CDR3 coding sequence is TGTGCCAGCAGCTTCGGGGGGCCTAGCACAGATACGCAGTATTTT.

The J gene is TRBJ2-2, the V gene TRBV21-1; the table names TRBD1, a call not compared with the DNA. TRBV21-1 is labeled a pseudogene. The CDR3 is 16 residues long. The CDR3 bases are TGTGCCAGCAGCCCCCCAGGGGGCCGATACACCGGGGAGCTGTTTTTT. Its translation: CASSPPGGRYTGELFF.

This clone was seen more than once but under ten times. V usage is TRBV3-1 (or the pseudogene TRBV3-2) and J usage is TRBJ2-2; 13 positions agree with TRBD2. Trimming took 4 bases from V and 6 from J; bases not matched to a gene: 8. CDR1 LGHDT and CDR2 YNNKEL come from the germline V gene (reference sequence). CDR3 length: 17 amino acids. The CDR3, as DNA: TGTGCCAGCAGCCTGCCAGGACTAGCGGGGGCCTCCGGGGAGCTGTTTTTT. Translating it yields CASSLPGLAGASGELFF.

This rearrangement joins TRBV6-1 to TRBJ2-7, with D unresolved. Germline V gives CDR1 MNHNS, CDR2 SASEGT. This CDR3 has 13 residues. Trimming pared 3 bases from V and 0 bases from J, leaving 6 bases between. The CDR3 loop reads CASSDRSSYEQYV. The CDR3 region has the DNA TGTGCCAGCAGTGACAGGAGCTCCTACGAGCAGTACGTC.